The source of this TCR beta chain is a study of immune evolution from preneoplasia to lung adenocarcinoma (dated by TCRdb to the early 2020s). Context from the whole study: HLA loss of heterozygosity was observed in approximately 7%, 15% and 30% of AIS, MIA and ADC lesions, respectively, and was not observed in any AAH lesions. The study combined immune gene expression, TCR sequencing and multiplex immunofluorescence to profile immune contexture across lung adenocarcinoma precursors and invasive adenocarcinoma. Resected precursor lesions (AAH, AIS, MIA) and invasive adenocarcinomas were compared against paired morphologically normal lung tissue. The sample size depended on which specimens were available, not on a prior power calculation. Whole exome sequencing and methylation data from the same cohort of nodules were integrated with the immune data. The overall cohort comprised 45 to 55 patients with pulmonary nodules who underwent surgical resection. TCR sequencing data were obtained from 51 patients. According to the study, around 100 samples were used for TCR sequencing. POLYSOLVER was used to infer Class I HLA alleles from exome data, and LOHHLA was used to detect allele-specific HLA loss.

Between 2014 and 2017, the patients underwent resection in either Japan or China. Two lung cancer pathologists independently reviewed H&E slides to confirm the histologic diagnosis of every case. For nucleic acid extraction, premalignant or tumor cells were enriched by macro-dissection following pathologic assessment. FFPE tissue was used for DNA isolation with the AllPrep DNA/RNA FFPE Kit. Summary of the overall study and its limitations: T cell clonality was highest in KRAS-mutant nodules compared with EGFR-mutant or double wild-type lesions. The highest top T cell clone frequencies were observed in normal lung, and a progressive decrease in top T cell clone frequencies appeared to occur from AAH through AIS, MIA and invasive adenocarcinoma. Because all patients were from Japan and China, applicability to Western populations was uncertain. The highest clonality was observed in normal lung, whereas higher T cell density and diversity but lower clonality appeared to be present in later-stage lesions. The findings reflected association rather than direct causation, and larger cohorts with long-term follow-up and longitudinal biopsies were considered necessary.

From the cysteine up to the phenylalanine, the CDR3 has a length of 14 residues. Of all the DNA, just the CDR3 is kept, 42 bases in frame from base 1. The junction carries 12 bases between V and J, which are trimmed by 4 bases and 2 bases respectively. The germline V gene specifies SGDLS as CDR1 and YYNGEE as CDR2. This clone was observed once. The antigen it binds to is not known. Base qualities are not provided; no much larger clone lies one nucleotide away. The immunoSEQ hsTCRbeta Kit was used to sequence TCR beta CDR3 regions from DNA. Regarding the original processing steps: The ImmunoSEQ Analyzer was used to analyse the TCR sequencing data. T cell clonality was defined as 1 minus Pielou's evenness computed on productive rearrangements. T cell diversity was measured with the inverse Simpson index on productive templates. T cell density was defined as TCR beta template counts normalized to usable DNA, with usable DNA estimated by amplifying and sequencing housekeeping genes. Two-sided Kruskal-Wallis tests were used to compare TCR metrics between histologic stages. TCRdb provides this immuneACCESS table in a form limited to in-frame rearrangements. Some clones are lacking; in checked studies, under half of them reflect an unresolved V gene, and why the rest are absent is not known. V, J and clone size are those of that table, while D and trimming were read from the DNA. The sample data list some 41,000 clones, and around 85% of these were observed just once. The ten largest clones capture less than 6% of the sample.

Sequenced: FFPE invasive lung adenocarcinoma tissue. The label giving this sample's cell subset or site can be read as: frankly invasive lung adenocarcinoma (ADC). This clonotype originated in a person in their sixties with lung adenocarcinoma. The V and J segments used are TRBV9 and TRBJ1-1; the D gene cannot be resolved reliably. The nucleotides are TGTGCCAGCAGCCCTTCTAATTTAAACACTGAAGCTTTCTTT. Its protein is CASSPSNLNTEAFF. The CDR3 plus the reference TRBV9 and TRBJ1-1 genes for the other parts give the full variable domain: DSGVTQTPKHLITATGQRVTLRCSPRSGDLSVYWYQQSLDQGLQFLIQYYNGEERAKGNILERFSAQQFPDLHSELNLSSLELGDSALYFCASSPSNLNTEAFFGQGTRLTVV.